The subject of this entry is one TCR beta chain. The antigen is not known. Each cell subset's genomic DNA was divided evenly among several immunoSEQ plates. Using immunoSEQ multiplex PCR, the repertoire was profiled, and TCRdb retains in-frame clones only, with some absent. Of about 1,900,000 clones in the sample, over 85% are singletons; the top ten hold approximately 1%. Germline V gives CDR1 SGDLS, CDR2 YYNGEE. The V end lost 2 bases, the J end lost 1 base, and 16 bases lay between the germline ends. This CDR3 is built from 16 residues. This sample was taken from a study of shared clonotypes between healthy human individuals. In the study overall: Donors were a couple of women and a few men aged 18 to 49. Three plates were used per donor for CD4 naive, three for CD4 memory, two for CD8 naive and one for CD8 memory.

Study-wide results and limits: Clonotypes which were not shared had lower generation probabilities than clonotypes that all four donors shared.

Selected positively for CCR7 and CD45RO-negative, naive CD8 cells excluded terminally differentiated effector memory CD45RA+ cells. The rearrangement joins TRBV9 to TRBJ2-7; D is possibly TRBD1 or TRBD2 (5 bases each). Sequencing was carried out using naive CD8+ T cells sorted from blood. This TCR came from a man in his late teens or twenties in good health. Written as DNA, the CDR3 is TGTGCCAGCAGCGTGGACCCCGGGACCGTTTCCTACGAGCAGTACTTC. Its translation: CASSVDPGTVSYEQYF.